This T cell receptor (beta chain) appears in the sequencing data of a study of blood T cell repertoires in COVID-19. CDR1 is SQVTM, CDR2 ANQGSEA, per germline. The V end lost 4 bases, the J end lost 2 bases, and 9 bases lay between the germline ends. The length of the CDR3 is 13 residues. This table comes from immunoSEQ multiplex PCR, and its TCRdb copy is limited to in-frame clones, with some not included. Of 20,000 to 25,000 clones detected, approximately 88% appear once; the ten largest clones hold around 30%. Sequenced: peripheral blood. V is TRBV29-1 and J is TRBJ1-5, with no clear D. This TCR derives from a woman in her 70s with active COVID-19. Here the CDR3 DNA reads TGCAGCGTTGGACAAACGGGCAATCAGCCCCAGCATTTT. Amino acids: CSVGQTGNQPQHF.